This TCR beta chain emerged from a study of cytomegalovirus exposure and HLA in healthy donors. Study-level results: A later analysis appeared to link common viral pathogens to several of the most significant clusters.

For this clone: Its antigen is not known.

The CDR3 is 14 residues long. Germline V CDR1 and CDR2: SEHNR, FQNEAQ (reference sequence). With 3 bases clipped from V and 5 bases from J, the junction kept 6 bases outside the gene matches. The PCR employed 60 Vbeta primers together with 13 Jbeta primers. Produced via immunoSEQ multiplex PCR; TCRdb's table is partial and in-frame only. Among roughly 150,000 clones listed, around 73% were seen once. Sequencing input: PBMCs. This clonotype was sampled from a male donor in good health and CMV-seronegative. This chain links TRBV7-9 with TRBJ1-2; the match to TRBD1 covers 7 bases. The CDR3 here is CASSFLRDRYGYTF. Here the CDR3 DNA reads TGTGCCAGCAGCTTCCTCCGGGACAGATATGGCTACACCTTC.